These T cell receptor beta chains were read from a single sample in a study of blood T cell repertoires in COVID-19. The protocol was immunoSEQ multiplex PCR, while the TCRdb copy is restricted to in-frame clones and leaves out a portion. The sample has fewer than 250,000 clones, approximately 80% seen once. Sequencing was performed on peripheral blood. The receptors stem from an older woman with acute or convalescent COVID-19. The CDR3 runs from the conserved cysteine through the conserved F or W. Fields, in order: CDR3 DNA, CDR3 protein, V gene, CDR3 length, J gene, D gene, clone size. D genes are given only for firm matches. The size entry is marked missing in some rows and otherwise reads once, few, many or a size class.

CDR3 DNA: TGTGCCAGCAGCCAAGCAGCCAGGCAAGAGACCCAGTACTTC
CDR3 protein: CASSQAARQETQYF
V gene: TRBV4-2
CDR3 length: 14
J gene: TRBJ2-5
D gene: .
clone size: .

CDR3 DNA: TGTGCCAGCAGTTATCCCGGTCGGAACACTGAAGCTTTCTTT
CDR3 protein: CASSYPGRNTEAFF
V gene: TRBV6-5
CDR3 length: 14
J gene: TRBJ1-1
D gene: .
clone size: .

CDR3 DNA: TGTGCCAGCAGCCAAGAAATGCGGTATGGCTACACCTTC
CDR3 protein: CASSQEMRYGYTF
V gene: TRBV3-1/TRBV3-2
CDR3 length: 13
J gene: TRBJ1-2
D gene: .
clone size: .

CDR3 DNA: TGCGCCAGCAGCTTGCAGCAGGGGGCGGGCACAGATACGCAGTATTTT
CDR3 protein: CASSLQQGAGTDTQYF
V gene: TRBV5-1
CDR3 length: 16
J gene: TRBJ2-3
D gene: TRBD1
clone size: .

CDR3 DNA: TGTGCCAGCAGCTTGGTGTCCGGGACAGGGGTAGGAAACACCATATATTTT
CDR3 protein: CASSLVSGTGVGNTIYF
V gene: TRBV5-4
CDR3 length: 17
J gene: TRBJ1-3
D gene: TRBD1
clone size: once

CDR3 DNA: TGTGCCAGCAGCTTATCCCTACAGGGCACTGAAGCTTTCTTT
CDR3 protein: CASSLSLQGTEAFF
V gene: TRBV5-6
CDR3 length: 14
J gene: TRBJ1-1
D gene: .
clone size: .

CDR3 DNA: TGTGCCAGCACGGAATCGGGGACTGATGGCTACACCTTC
CDR3 protein: CASTESGTDGYTF
V gene: TRBV28
CDR3 length: 13
J gene: TRBJ1-2
D gene: .
clone size: .

CDR3 DNA: TGCGCCAGCAGCTTGGGACAGGGTTGGCAAGAGACCCAGTACTTC
CDR3 protein: CASSLGQGWQETQYF
V gene: TRBV5-1
CDR3 length: 15
J gene: TRBJ2-5
D gene: TRBD1
clone size: .

CDR3 DNA: TGTGCCACCTCCTCTTCAGACACCTCAAACACCATATATTTT
CDR3 protein: CATSSSDTSNTIYF
V gene: TRBV6-5
CDR3 length: 14
J gene: TRBJ1-3
D gene: .
clone size: .

CDR3 DNA: TGCGCCAGCAGTGAGTCGCAGACAGGGGGCATCTACGAGCAGTACTTC
CDR3 protein: CASSESQTGGIYEQYF
V gene: TRBV10-2
CDR3 length: 16
J gene: TRBJ2-7
D gene: TRBD1
clone size: .

CDR3 DNA: TGCGCCAGCAGCTGGAACAACAGGGAACGAGGACAACTGTTTTTT
CDR3 protein: CASSWNNRERGQLFF
V gene: TRBV5-1
CDR3 length: 15
J gene: TRBJ1-4
D gene: .
clone size: .

CDR3 DNA: TGTGCCAGCTGTTCAGGGGGCGCGGGCCTCTACGAGCAGTACTTC
CDR3 protein: CASCSGGAGLYEQYF
V gene: TRBV28
CDR3 length: 15
J gene: TRBJ2-7
D gene: TRBD1
clone size: once

CDR3 DNA: TGTGCCAGCAGCCAAAATTCACCCCTCCACTTT
CDR3 protein: CASSQNSPLHF
V gene: TRBV7-9
CDR3 length: 11
J gene: TRBJ1-6
D gene: .
clone size: .

CDR3 DNA: TGTGCCAGTAGTATATCGGGACACCTTTATAGCAATCAGCCCCAGCATTTT
CDR3 protein: CASSISGHLYSNQPQHF
V gene: TRBV19
CDR3 length: 17
J gene: TRBJ1-5
D gene: .
clone size: .

CDR3 DNA: TGCGCCAGCACCAATCTCCTCGGCTTTAGCGGGGGGGCTTCGCGAAATAAAGAGACCCAGTACTTC
CDR3 protein: CASTNLLGFSGGASRNKETQYF
V gene: TRBV5-1
CDR3 length: 22
J gene: TRBJ2-5
D gene: TRBD2
clone size: .

CDR3 DNA: TGTGCCAGCAGCGTCGGACAGGCCGGGTACGAGCAGTACTTC
CDR3 protein: CASSVGQAGYEQYF
V gene: TRBV9
CDR3 length: 14
J gene: TRBJ2-7
D gene: TRBD1
clone size: .

CDR3 DNA: TGTGCCAGCAGCGGACAGGGACAGAACACCGGGGAGCTGTTTTTT
CDR3 protein: CASSGQGQNTGELFF
V gene: TRBV5-4
CDR3 length: 15
J gene: TRBJ2-2
D gene: TRBD1
clone size: .

CDR3 DNA: TGTGCCAGCAGCCAAGGTCCTACAGATACGCAGTATTTT
CDR3 protein: CASSQGPTDTQYF
V gene: TRBV3-1/TRBV3-2
CDR3 length: 13
J gene: TRBJ2-3
D gene: .
clone size: .

CDR3 DNA: TGTGCCAGCAGTTCCGGACAGGGGGTCATATCGTACGAGCAGTACTTC
CDR3 protein: CASSSGQGVISYEQYF
V gene: TRBV6-6
CDR3 length: 16
J gene: TRBJ2-7
D gene: TRBD1
clone size: .

CDR3 DNA: TGTGCCAGCAGGAGGACAGGGGGCGGGAACACTGAAGCTTTCTTT
CDR3 protein: CASRRTGGGNTEAFF
V gene: TRBV2
CDR3 length: 15
J gene: TRBJ1-1
D gene: TRBD1
clone size: .

CDR3 DNA: TGTGCCAGCAGCTTAGTAGCGGGGATCCACGTCAATTACAATGAGCAGTTCTTC
CDR3 protein: CASSLVAGIHVNYNEQFF
V gene: TRBV7-9
CDR3 length: 18
J gene: TRBJ2-1
D gene: TRBD2
clone size: .

CDR3 DNA: TGTGCCAGCAGCCAAGGAATCCAGGGCTCTGGAAACACCATATATTTT
CDR3 protein: CASSQGIQGSGNTIYF
V gene: TRBV3-1/TRBV3-2
CDR3 length: 16
J gene: TRBJ1-3
D gene: .
clone size: .

CDR3 DNA: TGTGCCAGCAGCGCGGAGGGGGCGGTTGGTCAGCCCCAGCATTTT
CDR3 protein: CASSAEGAVGQPQHF
V gene: TRBV9
CDR3 length: 15
J gene: TRBJ1-5
D gene: TRBD1
clone size: .

CDR3 DNA: TGTGCCAGCAGCTTATTCGGACAGAACACCGGGGAGCTGTTTTTT
CDR3 protein: CASSLFGQNTGELFF
V gene: TRBV7-2
CDR3 length: 15
J gene: TRBJ2-2
D gene: .
clone size: once

CDR3 DNA: TGCAGTCTCTCTCGGAGGGGAGCGAATCAGCCCCAGCATTTT
CDR3 protein: CSLSRRGANQPQHF
V gene: TRBV29-1
CDR3 length: 14
J gene: TRBJ1-5
D gene: .
clone size: .

CDR3 DNA: TGCGCCAGCAGCTTTCTTTCAGGGGAAGGAGGCTACACCTTC
CDR3 protein: CASSFLSGEGGYTF
V gene: TRBV5-1
CDR3 length: 14
J gene: TRBJ1-2
D gene: .
clone size: once

CDR3 DNA: TGTGCCAGCAGCCGGACAGGGGGAAACACTGAAGCTTTCTTT
CDR3 protein: CASSRTGGNTEAFF
V gene: TRBV11-2
CDR3 length: 14
J gene: TRBJ1-1
D gene: TRBD1
clone size: few

CDR3 DNA: TGTGCCAGCAGTGGGGGGGCCTATGGCTACACCTTC
CDR3 protein: CASSGGAYGYTF
V gene: TRBV12-3/TRBV12-4
CDR3 length: 12
J gene: TRBJ1-2
D gene: .
clone size: .

CDR3 DNA: TGCGCCAGCAGCGCCACAGGGGGACATGGCTACACCTTC
CDR3 protein: CASSATGGHGYTF
V gene: TRBV10-1
CDR3 length: 13
J gene: TRBJ1-2
D gene: TRBD1
clone size: few

CDR3 DNA: TGTGCCCTCCGGGGGGCTCACACTGAAGCTTTCTTT
CDR3 protein: CALRGAHTEAFF
V gene: TRBV7-9
CDR3 length: 12
J gene: TRBJ1-1
D gene: .
clone size: .

CDR3 DNA: TGTGCCAGCAGTTGGGACAGTAGAGAAAAACTGTTTTTT
CDR3 protein: CASSWDSREKLFF
V gene: TRBV12-3/TRBV12-4
CDR3 length: 13
J gene: TRBJ1-4
D gene: TRBD1
clone size: .

CDR3 DNA: TGTGCCAGCAGTCGAACCGGGACAGGCGGGAATGAGCAGTTCTTC
CDR3 protein: CASSRTGTGGNEQFF
V gene: TRBV7-2
CDR3 length: 15
J gene: TRBJ2-1
D gene: TRBD1
clone size: .

CDR3 DNA: TGTGCCAGCAGCTGGGGTGGTCGGACAGGGGCCTACGAGCAGTACTTC
CDR3 protein: CASSWGGRTGAYEQYF
V gene: TRBV5-6
CDR3 length: 16
J gene: TRBJ2-7
D gene: TRBD1
clone size: .

CDR3 DNA: TGCGCCAGCAGCTCCTCCGACAGGGGAGAGACCCAGTACTTC
CDR3 protein: CASSSSDRGETQYF
V gene: TRBV5-1
CDR3 length: 14
J gene: TRBJ2-5
D gene: TRBD1
clone size: .

CDR3 DNA: TGTGCCAGCAGCGTAGGGAACGGGGATTCACCCCTCCACTTT
CDR3 protein: CASSVGNGDSPLHF
V gene: TRBV9
CDR3 length: 14
J gene: TRBJ1-6
D gene: .
clone size: many

CDR3 DNA: TGCGCCAGCAGCGATGGGACAGGGGGCTATGGCTACACCTTC
CDR3 protein: CASSDGTGGYGYTF
V gene: TRBV5-1
CDR3 length: 14
J gene: TRBJ1-2
D gene: TRBD1
clone size: many

CDR3 DNA: TGTGCCAGCAGAAGACAGGTCAGCTATGGCTACACCTTC
CDR3 protein: CASRRQVSYGYTF
V gene: TRBV7-9
CDR3 length: 13
J gene: TRBJ1-2
D gene: .
clone size: .

CDR3 DNA: TGTGCCAGCAGCCCCGGGTCCTATGGCTACACCTTC
CDR3 protein: CASSPGSYGYTF
V gene: TRBV6-5
CDR3 length: 12
J gene: TRBJ1-2
D gene: .
clone size: few

CDR3 DNA: TGTGCCAGCAGCTGGGGGGGGGCTGGGAGCAATCAGCCCCAGCATTTT
CDR3 protein: CASSWGGAGSNQPQHF
V gene: TRBV7-6
CDR3 length: 16
J gene: TRBJ1-5
D gene: .
clone size: .

CDR3 DNA: TGTGCCAGCAGCTTGGTGGGCCAGGATGAACATGGCTACACCTTC
CDR3 protein: CASSLVGQDEHGYTF
V gene: TRBV5-8
CDR3 length: 15
J gene: TRBJ1-2
D gene: .
clone size: .